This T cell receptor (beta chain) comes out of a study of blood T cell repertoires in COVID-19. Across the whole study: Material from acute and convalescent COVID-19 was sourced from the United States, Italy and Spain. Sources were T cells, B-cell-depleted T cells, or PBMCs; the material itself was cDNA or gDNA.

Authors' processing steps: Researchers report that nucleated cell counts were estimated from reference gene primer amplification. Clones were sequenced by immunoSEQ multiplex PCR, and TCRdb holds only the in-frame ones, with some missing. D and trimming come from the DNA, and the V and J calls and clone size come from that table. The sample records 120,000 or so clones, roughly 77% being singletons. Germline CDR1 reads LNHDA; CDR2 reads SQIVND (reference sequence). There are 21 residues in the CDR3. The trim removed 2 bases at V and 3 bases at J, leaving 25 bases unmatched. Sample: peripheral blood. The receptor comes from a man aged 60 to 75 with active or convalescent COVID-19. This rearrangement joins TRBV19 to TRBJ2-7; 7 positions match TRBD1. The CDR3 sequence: CASSIIRPQGPGQRVLYEQYF. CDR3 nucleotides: TGTGCCAGTAGTATAATACGACCCCAGGGTCCGGGACAGAGGGTGCTCTACGAGCAGTACTTC.